These T cell receptor beta chains were read from a single sample in a study of cytomegalovirus exposure and HLA in healthy donors. The table came from immunoSEQ multiplex PCR; TCRdb's copy has only in-frame clones and leaves some out. The sample consists of about 130,000 clones, about 96% of them appearing once. Sequencing was done on a sample of PBMCs. These receptors came from a man aged 18 to 30 in good health and CMV-seronegative. Both conserved end residues are part of each CDR3. D genes are given only for firm matches.

cdr3_aa	v_call	j_call	d_call
CASSLGADNQPQHF	TRBV7-9	TRBJ1-5	.
CASSIGRGNTEAFF	TRBV7-6	TRBJ1-1	.
CASSPTGGGNTGELFF	TRBV7-2	TRBJ2-2	TRBD2
CASSGRHLRAPSSYNEQFF	TRBV6-1	TRBJ2-1	.
CAWNGGRSDEQYF	TRBV30	TRBJ2-7	.
CASRKVPGQGVPGNEAFF	TRBV5-1	TRBJ1-1	TRBD1
CASSLGLAANYEQYF	TRBV7-9	TRBJ2-7	TRBD2
CASSYSQGAYGYTF	TRBV6-6	TRBJ1-2	TRBD1
CAWSVPHTLSGRNTIYF	TRBV30	TRBJ1-3	.
CASSEFHRGTAFANTGELFF	TRBV27	TRBJ2-2	TRBD1
CATRGGFTGELFF	TRBV6-5	TRBJ2-2	.
CASSTRSGGNYEQYF	TRBV7-2	TRBJ2-7	TRBD2
CASSTSGSIYEQFF	TRBV6-6	TRBJ2-1	TRBD2
CASRDTGRNTEAFF	TRBV19	TRBJ1-1	.
CASSSEQGANNYGYTF	TRBV28	TRBJ1-2	TRBD1
CATGQGFTEAFF	TRBV19	TRBJ1-1	.
CASARSSGANEQFF	TRBV9	TRBJ2-1	TRBD2
CASSRDRANSNQPQHF	TRBV7-3	TRBJ1-5	TRBD1
CASSVASGIATDTQYF	TRBV9	TRBJ2-3	TRBD2
CASRIAGYNEQFF	TRBV7-2	TRBJ2-1	TRBD2
CASSLYPGGGETQYF	TRBV7-9	TRBJ2-5	TRBD2
CAWSGGGGQPQHF	TRBV30	TRBJ1-5	.
CASSPDRIGYTGELFF	TRBV7-2	TRBJ2-2	.
CASRTGTGSQQPQHF	TRBV6-1	TRBJ1-5	.
CASSSPGRGQFF	TRBV7-6	TRBJ2-1	.
CATSAGGGYEQYF	TRBV19	TRBJ2-7	TRBD2
CASSQDFGGFTNTEAFF	TRBV4-3	TRBJ1-1	.
CASSLDRGQGFEQYF	TRBV11-2	TRBJ2-7	TRBD1
CASSDWAGGEKLFF	TRBV6-4	TRBJ1-4	TRBD1
CASSAQAGSRYTEAFF	TRBV9	TRBJ1-1	.
CASSRRDWEGYAELFF	TRBV28	TRBJ2-2	TRBD2
CASRLAGGTYNEQFF	TRBV2	TRBJ2-1	TRBD2
CASSTSNTQYF	TRBV27	TRBJ2-3	.
CASSPSVFPRSNYGYTF	TRBV28	TRBJ1-2	.
CASSYQGGGIEAFF	TRBV7-2	TRBJ1-1	.
CASSSPGSGSYEQYF	TRBV7-2	TRBJ2-7	TRBD2
CASSFKLLAGSYEQYF	TRBV5-4	TRBJ2-7	TRBD2
CASSIGLAGADTQYF	TRBV19	TRBJ2-3	TRBD2
CASSFNSDRASNEQFF	TRBV11-2	TRBJ2-1	TRBD1
CASSLGGPEAFF	TRBV5-4	TRBJ1-1	.
CSELAGVGTDTQYF	TRBV29-1	TRBJ2-3	TRBD2
CASSPGTGYEQYF	TRBV6-5	TRBJ2-7	TRBD1
CASSTTGANTGELFF	TRBV13	TRBJ2-2	TRBD1
CASSLRGHEQYF	TRBV6-5	TRBJ2-7	.
CASSTWTPLGPDTQYF	TRBV28	TRBJ2-3	.
CAWGMTGFNTEAFF	TRBV30	TRBJ1-1	.
CASSSRYRGQVGQYF	TRBV28	TRBJ2-7	TRBD1
CASKAEAYGYTF	TRBV2	TRBJ1-2	.
CASSQVTGGAGNTIYF	TRBV4-3	TRBJ1-3	TRBD1
CASSFSGSSGEQYF	TRBV7-2	TRBJ2-7	TRBD2
CASSPSLAGRAYEQYF	TRBV4-2	TRBJ2-7	TRBD2
CASSYFEETQYF	TRBV6-6	TRBJ2-5	.
CASRIDGTGEIYEQYF	TRBV4-3	TRBJ2-7	TRBD1
CASSLGSAGGLGNEQFF	TRBV7-6	TRBJ2-1	TRBD2
CASKVGGRINTGELFF	TRBV27	TRBJ2-2	.